A selection of T cell receptor beta chains follows, all from one sample in a study of T-cell reconstitution after alpha-beta-depleted transplantation in children. TCRdb redid the calling of the PCR reads with MiXCR, one entry per CDR3 protein. Of approximately 400,000 distinct CDR3 sequences listed, around 15% are singletons. Sequenced material: PBMCs, mostly from graft donor cells, taken 360 days after TCRalphabeta/CD19-depleted stem cell transplant. These receptors all stem from a boy in the first two years of life who had a stem cell transplant for Wiskott-Aldrich syndrome, so the T cells may come from the graft donor. CDR3s include the opening cysteine and the closing phenylalanine or tryptophan. The D gene is left open where the match is weak. Rows may omit the clone size; those that give it use once, few, many or a size class.

abundance: few; j_gene: TRBJ1-5; v_gene: TRBV12-3/TRBV12-4; d_gene: TRBD1; CDR3aa: CASSSRTGGNQPQHF; CDR3nt: TGTGCCAGCAGTTCCAGGACAGGGGGCAATCAGCCCCAGCATTTT
abundance: .; j_gene: TRBJ2-5; v_gene: TRBV29-1; d_gene: .; CDR3aa: CSVQGYETQYF; CDR3nt: TGCAGCGTTCAGGGGTATGAGACCCAGTACTTC
abundance: .; j_gene: TRBJ2-5; v_gene: TRBV5-1; d_gene: .; CDR3aa: CASSYGQPKGTQYF; CDR3nt: TGCGCCAGCAGCTATGGACAGCCCAAGGGGACCCAGTACTTC
abundance: .; j_gene: TRBJ2-5; v_gene: TRBV11-2; d_gene: TRBD2; CDR3aa: CASSRVARLAGQETQYF; CDR3nt: TGTGCCAGCAGCCGAGTAGCTAGACTAGCGGGCCAAGAGACCCAGTACTTC
abundance: .; j_gene: TRBJ2-7; v_gene: TRBV10-3; d_gene: .; CDR3aa: CATRTVSYEKYF; CDR3nt: TGTGCCACCCGGACAGTTTCCTACGAGAAGTACTTC
abundance: .; j_gene: TRBJ2-4; v_gene: TRBV12-3/TRBV12-4; d_gene: .; CDR3aa: CASTWDLTKNIQYF; CDR3nt: TGTGCCAGCACCTGGGACTTAACCAAAAACATTCAGTACTTC
abundance: few; j_gene: TRBJ2-1; v_gene: TRBV12-3/TRBV12-4; d_gene: .; CDR3aa: CASGTSYNEQFF; CDR3nt: TGTGCCAGCGGGACGTCCTACAATGAGCAGTTCTTC
abundance: .; j_gene: TRBJ2-5; v_gene: TRBV2; d_gene: .; CDR3aa: CASIEDRETQYF; CDR3nt: TGTGCCAGCATCGAGGACAGAGAGACCCAGTACTTC
abundance: .; j_gene: TRBJ2-5; v_gene: TRBV24-1; d_gene: .; CDR3aa: CATSDHPTRTQYF; CDR3nt: TGTGCCACCAGTGATCACCCGACTCGTACCCAGTACTTC
abundance: .; j_gene: TRBJ2-7; v_gene: TRBV5-8; d_gene: .; CDR3aa: CASSEDVPYEQYF; CDR3nt: TGTGCCAGCAGCGAGGACGTGCCCTACGAGCAGTACTTC
abundance: few; j_gene: TRBJ2-5; v_gene: TRBV9; d_gene: TRBD2; CDR3aa: CASSVAGGTQETQYF; CDR3nt: TGTGCCAGCAGCGTAGCGGGAGGCACCCAAGAGACCCAGTACTTC
abundance: .; j_gene: TRBJ2-7; v_gene: TRBV5-1; d_gene: TRBD2; CDR3aa: CASSSRLGFDSGSNEQYF; CDR3nt: TGCGCCAGCAGCTCAAGGTTAGGCTTCGATAGCGGGAGCAACGAGCAGTACTTC
abundance: .; j_gene: TRBJ2-5; v_gene: TRBV5-1; d_gene: .; CDR3aa: CASSLVLSGPETQYF; CDR3nt: TGCGCCAGCAGCTTGGTCCTCAGCGGACCGGAGACCCAGTACTTC
abundance: .; j_gene: TRBJ1-6; v_gene: TRBV12-3/TRBV12-4; d_gene: .; CDR3aa: CASSNNSPLHF; CDR3nt: TGTGCCAGCTCAAATAATTCACCCCTCCACTTT
abundance: .; j_gene: TRBJ2-5; v_gene: TRBV29-1; d_gene: TRBD1; CDR3aa: CSVGRDRVETQYF; CDR3nt: TGCAGCGTTGGCCGGGACAGGGTCGAGACCCAGTACTTC